This entry describes one TCR beta chain. This clone has only one observation. Its target antigen remains unknown. No base-level quality is on record; no much larger clone is a single base apart. The data originate from a study of a mutant IDH1 vaccine in newly diagnosed glioma (dated by TCRdb to the early 2020s). For the study in its entirety: Eight vaccinations were administered to patients in weeks 1, 3, 5, 7, 11, 15, 19 and 23, corresponding to visits V03 through V10. Vaccination was initiated 4-6 weeks after radiotherapy alone, or concurrently with temozolomide cycles in the chemotherapy-containing groups. Of the 30 or so patients who were treated, about 62% were male and around 38% were female, and the mean age was roughly 40 years. Before enrollment, patients had received standard therapy of radiotherapy alone, temozolomide alone, or radiochemotherapy with temozolomide; most received the combination. Peripheral blood samples were drawn at six visits, namely V03 (baseline), V05, V07, V10, V12 and V13. Longitudinal TCRB deep sequencing was done for fewer than 30 treated patients, wherever samples were available for exploratory analyses.

Libraries came from the immunoSEQ multiplex PCR assay. Rearranged TCR beta chain sequences were amplified using the hsTCRB Kit according to the manufacturer's protocol. Sequencing of TCRB libraries was carried out on an Illumina MiSeq. The study's own analysis went as follows. Demultiplexing, trimming and gene mapping were performed with the kit vendor's proprietary platform. The table was pulled from immuneACCESS by TCRdb, which kept in-frame rearrangements only. Such tables lose some clones; where checked, under half of the loss comes from unresolved V genes, and the rest has no known cause. V and J calls and clone size come straight from that table; D and trimming were deduced from the DNA. The sample has 32,000 or so clones on record, about 79% of them singletons. Of the sample, 24% is held by the ten largest clones. Study-level results and caveats: Changes in the top peripheral T cell clonotypes picked up by TCRB sequencing did not appear to be linked to pseudoprogression. It was noted by the authors that analyses of patient blood samples could not be reproduced owing to sample limitations. Immune responses induced by the vaccine were seen in roughly 95% of patients across multiple MHC alleles. Availability determined which PBMC samples were chosen for TCRB deep sequencing.

The time point label, read with the paper, signifies: week 5, during vaccination. Every vaccine dose consisted of 300 ug of a 20-mer mutant IDH1 peptide in Montanide, administered subcutaneously together with topical imiquimod. Newly diagnosed WHO grade 3 or 4 IDH1-mutant astrocytomas showing loss of nuclear ATRX were present in the donors. The samples were drawn from NOA16, a multicentre, single-arm, open-label phase I trial in Germany that tested a mutant IDH1 peptide vaccine in humans for the first time. Genomic DNA for TCRB sequencing was extracted from EDTA blood using the DNeasy Blood and Tissue Kit. The sequencing here drew on PBMCs, taken from a glioma patient whose treatment included an IDH1 peptide vaccine. The TCR comes from a man younger than 40 with glioma.

In nucleotide form, the sequence is TGTGCCAGCAGCTTAAAGGTCGAAAAACTGTTTTTT. It encodes CASSLKVEKLFF. The chain is assembled from TRBV7-9 and TRBJ1-4, with no confident D gene call. Based on the germline V gene (reference sequence), the CDR1 and CDR2 sequences are SEHNR and FQNEAQ. V loses 2 bases of germline sequence and J loses 8 bases, and the interval between the two ends is 6 bases. There are 12 amino acids in the CDR3, from cysteine to phenylalanine inclusive. Only the CDR3 DNA is retained, 36 bases long and in frame from the first base. Reference TRBV7-9 and TRBJ1-4 genes cover what lies past the CDR3, so the full variable domain is DTGVSQNPRHKITKRGQNVTFRCDPISEHNRLYWYRQTLGQGPEFLTYFQNEAQLEKSRLLSDRFSAERPKGSFSTLEIQRTEQGDSAMYLCASSLKVEKLFFGSGTQLSVL.